A single sample is the source of the 7 T cell receptor beta chains below, sequenced in a study of blood T cell repertoires in COVID-19. Sequencing was performed with immunoSEQ multiplex PCR; in TCRdb, only in-frame clones are kept and a portion is missing. Here the sample spans roughly 100,000 clones, about nine tenths being singletons. The sample comprised peripheral blood. The source is a man in his late teens or twenties with acute or convalescent COVID-19.

The chain has TRBV4-1 and TRBJ2-7, with D perhaps matching TRBD2 (6 bases). This CDR3 has 13 amino acids. Germline V gene lookup returns CDR1 MGHRA and CDR2 YSYEKL. Trimming cost V 3 bases and J 2 bases, with 8 bases left between them. As DNA, the CDR3 is TGCGCCAGCAGCCACGGGGGTACCTACGAGCAGTACTTC. This translates into CASSHGGTYEQYF.

The chain carries TRBV6-5 and TRBJ1-2, with unresolved D. Trimming took off 6 bases at V and 2 bases at J, with 7 bases between the two ends. CDR3 size: 12 residues. The germline V gene has CDR1 MNHEY and CDR2 SVGAGI. CDR3 protein: CASRRGNYGYTF. DNA for the CDR3: TGTGCCAGCAGGCGGGGAAACTATGGCTACACCTTC.

V usage is TRBV19 and J usage is TRBJ1-6, with 9 bases aligning to TRBD1. The CDR3 is 16 amino acids. With 4 bases clipped from V and 7 bases from J, the junction kept 8 bases outside the gene matches. The germline gives CDR1 LNHDA, CDR2 SQIVND (reference sequence). CDR3 loop: CASSRGRTGGNSPLHF. CDR3 sequence (DNA): TGTGCCAGTAGTAGGGGGCGCACAGGGGGCAATTCACCCCTCCACTTT.

The rearrangement joins TRBV10-3 to TRBJ1-6; 9 bases match TRBD1. The germline V gene encodes CDR1 ENHRY and CDR2 SYGVKD. V dropped 5 bases and J dropped 9; count of bases not matched to a gene: 5. CDR3 length equals 14 residues. The CDR3 sequence: CAISTDRGGSPLHF. CDR3 in DNA: TGTGCCATCAGTACGGACAGGGGAGGTTCACCCCTCCACTTT.

The chain combines TRBV7-9 with TRBJ2-3; D may be TRBD2 (5 bases). Germline-derived CDR1 and CDR2 are SEHNR and FQNEAQ (reference sequence). The CDR3 has 14 amino acids. The ends were cut back, 0 bases at V and 5 bases at J, with 9 bases in the middle. The CDR3, as DNA: TGTGCCAGCAGCTTAGCGGTAGGAGGAGATACGCAGTATTTT. It yields the protein CASSLAVGGDTQYF.

The V and J genes are TRBV6-5 and TRBJ1-4; maybe TRBD1 (5 bases). The V gene's germline CDR1 is MNHEY and CDR2 SVGAGI. Deletions cut 2 bases from V and 6 bases from J, with 10 bases between. The CDR3 spans 14 residues. The CDR3 DNA is TGTGCCAGCAGTTACAGGGGCCAGGATGAAAAACTGTTTTTT. Translation: CASSYRGQDEKLFF.

The V gene is TRBV6-5, the J gene TRBJ2-1, with no clear D. The CDR3 loop spans 15 amino acids. Germline CDR1 and CDR2: MNHEY and SVGAGI. Trimming left V 2 bases short and J 3 bases short, with 11 bases between. In DNA, the CDR3 is TGTGCCAGCAGTTACATTCGTACAGACTACAATGAGCAGTTCTTC. It translates to CASSYIRTDYNEQFF.